The present T cell receptor beta chain was sequenced within a study of OX40 agonist ivuxolimab in advanced cancers. The CDR3 consists of 11 residues. Germline V CDR1 and CDR2: SEHNR, FQNEAQ (reference sequence). V lost 5 bases to trimming and J lost 9 bases, with 7 bases between them. Assay used: immunoSEQ multiplex PCR; TCRdb lists only in-frame clones, some missing. Of 25,000 to 30,000 clones listed, 80% to 90% are singletons. Sequences were derived from CD4+ or CD8+ T cells sorted from blood, sampled in a trial of the OX40 agonist ivuxolimab. This chain links TRBV7-9 with TRBJ2-2; D gene ambiguous. The clonotype originates from an adult with an advanced solid tumor such as melanoma, head and neck, liver or kidney cancer. The DNA of the CDR3 is TGTGCCAGCAGCCCTGCCCGGGAGCTGTTTTTT. Its protein product is CASSPARELFF.